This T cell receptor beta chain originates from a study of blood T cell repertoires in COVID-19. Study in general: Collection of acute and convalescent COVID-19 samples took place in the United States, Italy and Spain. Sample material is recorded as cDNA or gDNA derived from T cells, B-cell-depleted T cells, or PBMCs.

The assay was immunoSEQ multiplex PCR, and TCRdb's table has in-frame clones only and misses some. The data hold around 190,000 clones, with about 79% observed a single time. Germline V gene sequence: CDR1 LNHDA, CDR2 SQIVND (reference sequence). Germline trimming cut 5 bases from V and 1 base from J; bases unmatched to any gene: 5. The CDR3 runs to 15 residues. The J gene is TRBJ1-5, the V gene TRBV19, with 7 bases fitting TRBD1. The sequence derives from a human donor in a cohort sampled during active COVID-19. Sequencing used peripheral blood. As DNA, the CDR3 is TGTGCCAGTAGTGCCGACAGGGTAAGCAATCAGCCCCAGCATTTT. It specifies CASSADRVSNQPQHF.